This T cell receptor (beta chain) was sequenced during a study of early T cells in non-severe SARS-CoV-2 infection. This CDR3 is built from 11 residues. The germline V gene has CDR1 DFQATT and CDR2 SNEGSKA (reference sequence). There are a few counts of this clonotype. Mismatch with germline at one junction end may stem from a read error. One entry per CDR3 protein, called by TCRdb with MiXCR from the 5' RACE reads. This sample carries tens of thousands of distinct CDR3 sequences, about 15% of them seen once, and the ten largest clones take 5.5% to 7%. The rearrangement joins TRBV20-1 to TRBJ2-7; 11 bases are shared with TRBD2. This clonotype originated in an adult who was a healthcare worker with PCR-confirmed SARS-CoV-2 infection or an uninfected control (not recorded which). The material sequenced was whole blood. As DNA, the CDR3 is TGCAGCGCTAGCGGGGGGTACGAGCAGTACTTC. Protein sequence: CSASGGYEQYF.